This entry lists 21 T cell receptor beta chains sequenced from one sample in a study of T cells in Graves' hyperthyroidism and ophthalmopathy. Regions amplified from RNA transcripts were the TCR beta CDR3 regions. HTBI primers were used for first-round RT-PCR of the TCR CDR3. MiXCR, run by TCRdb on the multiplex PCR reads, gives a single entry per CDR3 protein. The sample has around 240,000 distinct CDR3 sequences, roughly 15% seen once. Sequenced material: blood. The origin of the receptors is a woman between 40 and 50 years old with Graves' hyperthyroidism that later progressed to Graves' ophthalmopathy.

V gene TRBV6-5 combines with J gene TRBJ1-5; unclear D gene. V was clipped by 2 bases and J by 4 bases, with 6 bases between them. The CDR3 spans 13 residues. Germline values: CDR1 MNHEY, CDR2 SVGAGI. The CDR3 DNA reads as TGTGCCAGCAGTTACGGATTGAATCAGCCCCAGCATTTT. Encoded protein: CASSYGLNQPQHF.

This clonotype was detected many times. The CDR3 spells CASSLSIPGGELFF. CDR3 nucleotide sequence: TGCGCCAGCAGCTTGTCGATCCCAGGCGGGGAGCTGTTTTTT. The chain couples TRBV5-1 to TRBJ2-2, with D hard to call. V was clipped by 1 base and J by 7 bases, with 11 bases between them. In germline, CDR1 is SGHRS, CDR2 YFSETQ. The CDR3 runs to 14 residues. The variable domain in full, with the rest retrieved from reference TRBV5-1 and TRBJ2-2, is KAGVTQTPRYLIKTRGQQVTLSCSPISGHRSVSWYQQTPGQGLQFLFEYFSETQRNKGNFPGRFSGRQFSNSRSEMNVSTLELGDSALYLCASSLSIPGGELFFGEGSRLTVL.

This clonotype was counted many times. In nucleotides, the CDR3 is TGTGCCAGCTCACAACAGACTAGCGGGAGGATCAATGAGCAGTTCTTC. As protein: CASSQQTSGRINEQFF. The gene calls are TRBV18 and TRBJ2-1; 13 positions agree with TRBD2. The CDR3 covers 16 residues. Per germline, CDR1 KGHSH and CDR2 LQKENI. With 4 bases clipped from V and 6 bases from J, the junction kept 6 bases outside the gene matches.

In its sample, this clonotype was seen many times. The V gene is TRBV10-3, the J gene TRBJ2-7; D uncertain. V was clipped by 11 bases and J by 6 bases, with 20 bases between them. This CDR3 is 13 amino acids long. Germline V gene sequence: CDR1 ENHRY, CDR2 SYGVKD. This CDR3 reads CASNPFPGTEQYF. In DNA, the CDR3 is TGTGCCTCCAACCCTTTCCCTGGAACCGAGCAGTACTTC.

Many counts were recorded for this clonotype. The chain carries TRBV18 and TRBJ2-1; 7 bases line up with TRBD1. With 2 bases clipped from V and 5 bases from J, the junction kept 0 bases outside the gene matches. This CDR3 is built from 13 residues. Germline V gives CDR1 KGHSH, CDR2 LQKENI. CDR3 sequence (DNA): TGTGCCAGCTCACCAGGGACAGACAATGAGCAGTTCTTC. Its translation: CASSPGTDNEQFF.

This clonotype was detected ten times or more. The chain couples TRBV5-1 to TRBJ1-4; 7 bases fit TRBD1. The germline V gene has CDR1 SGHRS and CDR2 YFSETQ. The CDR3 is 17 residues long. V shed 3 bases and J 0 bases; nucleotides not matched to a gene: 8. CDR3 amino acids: CASSWRRTGATNEKLFF. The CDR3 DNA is TGCGCCAGCAGCTGGAGGCGGACAGGTGCAACTAATGAAAAACTGTTTTTT.

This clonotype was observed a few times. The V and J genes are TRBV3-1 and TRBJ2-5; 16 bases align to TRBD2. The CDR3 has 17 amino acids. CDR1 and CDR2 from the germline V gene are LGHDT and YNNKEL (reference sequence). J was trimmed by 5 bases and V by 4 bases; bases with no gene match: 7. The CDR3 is CASSPGLAGGPWETQYF. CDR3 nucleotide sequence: TGTGCCAGCAGCCCGGGACTAGCGGGAGGGCCTTGGGAGACCCAGTACTTC.

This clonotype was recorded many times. CDR3 coding DNA: TGTGCCAGCAGTCTTATCTCGGGGAACTTCTACGAGCAGTACTTC. Its translation: CASSLISGNFYEQYF. The chain combines TRBV12-3 or TRBV12-4 with TRBJ2-7, with a weak D call TRBD2 (5 bases). This CDR3 spans 15 amino acids. Deletions cut 5 bases from V and 3 bases from J, with 17 bases between.

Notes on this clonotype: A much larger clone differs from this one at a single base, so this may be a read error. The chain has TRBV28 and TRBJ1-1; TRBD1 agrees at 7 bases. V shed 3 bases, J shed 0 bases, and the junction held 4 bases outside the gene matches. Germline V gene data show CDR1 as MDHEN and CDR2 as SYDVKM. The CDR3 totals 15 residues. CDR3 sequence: CASSLGTALNTEAFF. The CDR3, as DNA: TGTGCCAGCAGTTTGGGGACAGCTTTGAACACTGAAGCTTTCTTT.

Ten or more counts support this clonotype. CDR3 bases: TGTGCCAGCAGCACCGGACTAGCGGGATCAGAGACCCAGTACTTC. This codes for CASSTGLAGSETQYF. The rearrangement joins TRBV5-8 to TRBJ2-5; TRBD2 agrees at 12 bases. CDR3 length: 15 amino acids. V lost 4 bases to trimming and J lost 4 bases; unmatched junction nucleotides: 5. Germline assignment: CDR1 SGHTS and CDR2 YDEGEE.

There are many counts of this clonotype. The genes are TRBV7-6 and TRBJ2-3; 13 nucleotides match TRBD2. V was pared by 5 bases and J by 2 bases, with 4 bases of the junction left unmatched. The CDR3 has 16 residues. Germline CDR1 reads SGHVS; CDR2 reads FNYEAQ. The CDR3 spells CASSPGLAGNTDTQYF. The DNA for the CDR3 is TGTGCCAGCAGCCCGGGACTAGCGGGAAACACAGATACGCAGTATTTT.

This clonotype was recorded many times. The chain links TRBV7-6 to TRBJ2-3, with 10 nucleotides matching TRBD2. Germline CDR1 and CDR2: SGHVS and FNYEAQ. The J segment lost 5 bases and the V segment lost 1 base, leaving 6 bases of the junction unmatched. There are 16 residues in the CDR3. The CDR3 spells CASSLEPSGRVDTQYF. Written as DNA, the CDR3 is TGTGCCAGCAGCTTAGAGCCTAGCGGGAGAGTAGATACGCAGTATTTT.

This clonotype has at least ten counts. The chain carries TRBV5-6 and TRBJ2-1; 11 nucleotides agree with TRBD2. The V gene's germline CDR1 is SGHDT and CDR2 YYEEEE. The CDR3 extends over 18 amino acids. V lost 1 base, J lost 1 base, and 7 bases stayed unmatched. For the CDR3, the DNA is TGTGCCAGCAGCTTGCAACTAGCGGGAGTGCAATCCTACAATGAGCAGTTCTTC. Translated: CASSLQLAGVQSYNEQFF.

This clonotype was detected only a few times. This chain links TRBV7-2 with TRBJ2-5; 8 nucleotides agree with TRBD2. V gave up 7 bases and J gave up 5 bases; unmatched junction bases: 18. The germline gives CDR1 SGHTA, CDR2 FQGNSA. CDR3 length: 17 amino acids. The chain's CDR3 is CASTKVSRRTSNETQYF. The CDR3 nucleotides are TGTGCCAGCACAAAAGTTAGCCGGAGGACTAGCAATGAGACCCAGTACTTC.

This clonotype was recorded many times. The CDR3 DNA is TGTGCCAGCAGCGCCCGACAGGGGGCTGACACTGAAGCTTTCTTT. Its protein product is CASSARQGADTEAFF. V gene TRBV4-2 combines with J gene TRBJ1-1; 10 bases fit TRBD1. This CDR3 comprises 15 residues. V gave up 5 bases and J gave up 3 bases; unmatched junction bases: 6. Germline assignment: CDR1 LGHNA and CDR2 YNFKEQ.

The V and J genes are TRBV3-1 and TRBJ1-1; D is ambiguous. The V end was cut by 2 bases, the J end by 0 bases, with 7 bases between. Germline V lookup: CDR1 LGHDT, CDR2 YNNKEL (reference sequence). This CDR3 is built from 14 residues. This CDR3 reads CASSQNTMNTEAFF. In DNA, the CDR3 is TGTGCCAGCAGCCAAAATACCATGAACACTGAAGCTTTCTTT.

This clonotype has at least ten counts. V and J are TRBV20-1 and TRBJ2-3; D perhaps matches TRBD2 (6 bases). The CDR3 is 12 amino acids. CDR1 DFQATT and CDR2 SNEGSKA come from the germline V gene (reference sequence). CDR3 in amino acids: CRGGASTDTQYF. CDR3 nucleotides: TGCAGAGGAGGGGCTAGTACAGATACGCAGTATTTT.

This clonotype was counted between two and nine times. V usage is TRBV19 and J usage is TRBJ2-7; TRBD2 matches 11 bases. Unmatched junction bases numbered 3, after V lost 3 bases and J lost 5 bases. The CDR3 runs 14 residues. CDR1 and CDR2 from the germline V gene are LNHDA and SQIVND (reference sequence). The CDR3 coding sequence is TGTGCCAGTAGTATGACTAGCGGGATCGACGAGCAGTACTTC. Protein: CASSMTSGIDEQYF.

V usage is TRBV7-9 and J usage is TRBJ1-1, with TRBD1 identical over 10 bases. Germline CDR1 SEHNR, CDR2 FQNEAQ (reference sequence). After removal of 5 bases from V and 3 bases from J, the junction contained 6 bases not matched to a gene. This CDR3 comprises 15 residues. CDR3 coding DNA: TGTGCCAGCAGCCAATGGGACAGGGGCCACACTGAAGCTTTCTTT. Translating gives CASSQWDRGHTEAFF.

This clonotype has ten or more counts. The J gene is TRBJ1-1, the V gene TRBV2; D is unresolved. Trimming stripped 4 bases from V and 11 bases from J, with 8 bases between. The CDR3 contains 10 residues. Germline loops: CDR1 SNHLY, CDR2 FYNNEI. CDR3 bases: TGTGCCAGCAGTGTCCGTGTCGCTTTCTTT. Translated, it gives CASSVRVAFF.

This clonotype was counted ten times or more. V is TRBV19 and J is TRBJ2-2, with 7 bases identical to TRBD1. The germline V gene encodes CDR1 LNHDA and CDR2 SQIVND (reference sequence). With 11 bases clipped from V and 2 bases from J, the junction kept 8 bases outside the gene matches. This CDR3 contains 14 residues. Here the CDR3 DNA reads TGTGCCGTTCGACAGGGTAAAAACACCGGGGAGCTGTTTTTT. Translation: CAVRQGKNTGELFF.